These 12 T cell receptor beta chains originate from one sample sequenced in a study of T cell responses to AZD1222 COVID-19 vaccine. Assay used: immunoSEQ multiplex PCR; TCRdb lists only in-frame clones, some missing. Of about 150,000 clones listed, approximately 90% are singletons. The sequences come from peripheral blood, collected on day 0 of AZD1222 vaccination. These TCRs come from an adult in good health.

The rearrangement joins TRBV4-1 to TRBJ2-3; 8 bases line up with TRBD1. Trimming at V came to 2 bases and at J to 0 bases, leaving 10 bases not matched to a gene. The germline gives CDR1 MGHRA, CDR2 YSYEKL. The length of the CDR3 is 18 residues. CDR3 protein: CASSQWSGGPGSTDTQYF. Here the CDR3 DNA reads TGCGCCAGCAGCCAATGGTCAGGGGGCCCCGGAAGCACAGATACGCAGTATTTT.

V and J are TRBV7-9 and TRBJ2-1; D remains ambiguous. Germline CDR1 is SEHNR and CDR2 is FQNEAQ (reference sequence). The CDR3 is 14 amino acids. V was trimmed by 2 bases and J by 6 bases, leaving 11 bases between them. The CDR3 here is CASSLSGVPNEQFF. CDR3 nucleotide sequence: TGTGCCAGCAGCTTATCTGGAGTACCCAATGAGCAGTTCTTC.

J is TRBJ1-3 and V is TRBV6-5; unclear D gene. Trimming took 5 bases from V and 4 from J, leaving 9 bases between them. There are 13 residues in the CDR3. Germline CDR1 reads MNHEY; CDR2 reads SVGAGI. The CDR3 nucleotides read TGTGCCAGCAGTCGCGGACGGGGAAACACCATATATTTT. This codes for CASSRGRGNTIYF.

This sequence joins TRBV27 and TRBJ1-5; 7 nucleotides agree with TRBD1. V gave up 5 bases and J gave up 4 bases; unmatched junction bases: 5. The CDR3 covers 14 residues. Germline CDR1 and CDR2: MNHEY and SMNVEV (reference sequence). This chain's CDR3 is CASSQGTDNQPQHF. Here the CDR3 DNA reads TGTGCCAGCAGTCAAGGGACAGATAATCAGCCCCAGCATTTT.

The chain links TRBV5-8 to TRBJ2-7, with 8 bases lining up with TRBD1. Germline CDR1 SGHTS, CDR2 YDEGEE. The CDR3 runs 17 residues. The V gene end was trimmed by 4 bases and the J gene end by 2 bases; junction bases not matched to a gene: 14. The CDR3, as DNA: TGTGCCAGCAGCCTCCTTCCCGAAGGGACAGGTCCCTACGAGCAGTACTTC. Encoded protein: CASSLLPEGTGPYEQYF.

This sequence joins TRBV30 and TRBJ1-2, with 8 bases lining up with TRBD1. J was trimmed by 8 bases and V by 2 bases; bases with no gene match: 4. The CDR3 is 12 residues long. CDR1 is GTSNPN, CDR2 SVGIG, per germline (reference sequence). As DNA, the CDR3 is TGTGCCTGGAGTTTAACAGGGGGAGGCTACACCTTC. This encodes CAWSLTGGGYTF. Complete variable domain (other parts from reference TRBV30 and TRBJ1-2): SQTIHQWPATLVQPVGSPLSLECTVEGTSNPNLYWYRQAAGRGLQLLFYSVGIGQISSEVPQNLSASRPQDRQFILSSKKLLLSDSGFYLCAWSLTGGGYTFGSGTRLTVV.

V and J are TRBV25-1 and TRBJ1-1; D call uncertain. Trimming took off 8 bases at V and 3 bases at J, with 10 bases between the two ends. There are 12 residues in the CDR3. The germline V gene has CDR1 MGHDK and CDR2 SYGVNS. This CDR3 reads CASSGWDTEAFF. DNA for the CDR3: TGTGCCAGCTCCGGTTGGGACACTGAAGCTTTCTTT.

The chain couples TRBV7-9 to TRBJ2-3; D uncertain. V shed 5 bases and J shed 14 bases, with 17 bases lying between them. Germline loops: CDR1 SEHNR, CDR2 FQNEAQ (reference sequence). CDR3 size: 12 residues. In nucleotides, the CDR3 is TGTGCCAGCAGCGCTTTAGAAGGCCGCGGGTATTTT. It yields the protein CASSALEGRGYF.

This clone appeared a few times. The chain couples TRBV12-3 or TRBV12-4 to TRBJ2-7; no reliable D call. V lost 3 bases to trimming and J lost 3 bases, with 3 bases between them. The CDR3 sequence is 11 residues long. CDR3: CASSFLYEQYF. In DNA form, the CDR3 reads TGTGCCAGCAGTTTTCTCTACGAGCAGTACTTC.

The chain joins TRBV5-4 to TRBJ2-3; 8 bases agree with TRBD2. Germline V gene sequence: CDR1 SGHNT, CDR2 YYREEE (reference sequence). The CDR3 totals 16 residues. The V gene end was trimmed by 0 bases and the J gene end by 4 bases; junction bases not matched to a gene: 7. The CDR3 loop reads CASSLGGGTRADTQYF. The CDR3 bases are TGTGCCAGCAGCTTGGGTGGGGGGACTAGGGCAGATACGCAGTATTTT.

The genes are TRBV28 and TRBJ2-7, with D hard to call. Germline assignment: CDR1 MDHEN and CDR2 SYDVKM. The V gene lost 6 bases and the J gene lost 3 bases, with 21 bases spanning the gap. This CDR3 has 16 residues. The DNA of the CDR3 is TGTGCCAGCAGCCTACCCCGGGTCAGAGGAAACTACGAGCAGTACTTC. Encoded protein: CASSLPRVRGNYEQYF.

CDR3 region: CAISPRLAGGEDNEQFF. Written as DNA, the CDR3 is TGTGCCATCAGTCCTAGACTAGCGGGAGGGGAAGACAATGAGCAGTTCTTC. The gene calls are TRBV10-3 and TRBJ2-1; 14 positions agree with TRBD2. Germline V gene sequence: CDR1 ENHRY, CDR2 SYGVKD. With 5 bases clipped from V and 5 bases from J, the junction kept 8 bases outside the gene matches. This CDR3 has 17 amino acids.